The source of this TCR beta chain is a study of blood T cell repertoires in COVID-19. Libraries were prepared by immunoSEQ multiplex PCR; TCRdb keeps only in-frame clonotypes and omits some of them. The repertoire holds just over 300,000 clones, approximately 90% seen once, with approximately 4.1% in the top ten. In this sample, this clone turned up once. Germline V lookup: CDR1 MNHNS, CDR2 SASEGT. V dropped 4 bases and J dropped 4; count of bases not matched to a gene: 3. The CDR3 contains 14 residues. This clonotype originated in a man aged 25-45 years who had recovered from COVID-19. Sequenced input: PBMCs or T cells enriched from blood (not recorded which). The chain carries TRBV6-1 and TRBJ1-3, with 8 nucleotides matching TRBD1. CDR3 sequence reads: CASSADRGGNTIYF. Written as DNA, the CDR3 is TGTGCCAGCAGTGCTGACAGGGGAGGAAACACCATATATTTT.